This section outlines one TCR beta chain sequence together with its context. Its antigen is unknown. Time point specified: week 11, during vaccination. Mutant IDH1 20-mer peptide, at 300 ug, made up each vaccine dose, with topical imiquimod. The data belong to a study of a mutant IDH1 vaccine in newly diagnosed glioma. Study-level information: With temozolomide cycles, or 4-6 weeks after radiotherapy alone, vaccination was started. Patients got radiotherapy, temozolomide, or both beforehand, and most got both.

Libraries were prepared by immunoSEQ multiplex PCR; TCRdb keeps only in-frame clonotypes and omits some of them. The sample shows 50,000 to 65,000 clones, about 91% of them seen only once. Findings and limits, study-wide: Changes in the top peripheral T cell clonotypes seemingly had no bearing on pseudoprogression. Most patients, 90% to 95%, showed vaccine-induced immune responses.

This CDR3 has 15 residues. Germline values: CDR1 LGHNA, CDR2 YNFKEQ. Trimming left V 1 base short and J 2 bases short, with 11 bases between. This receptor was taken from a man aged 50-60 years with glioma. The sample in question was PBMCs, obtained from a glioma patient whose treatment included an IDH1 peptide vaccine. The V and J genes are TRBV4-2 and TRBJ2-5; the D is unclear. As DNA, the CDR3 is TGTGCCAGCAGCCAAGGGTCGGCAGGACAAGAGACCCAGTACTTC. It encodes CASSQGSAGQETQYF.